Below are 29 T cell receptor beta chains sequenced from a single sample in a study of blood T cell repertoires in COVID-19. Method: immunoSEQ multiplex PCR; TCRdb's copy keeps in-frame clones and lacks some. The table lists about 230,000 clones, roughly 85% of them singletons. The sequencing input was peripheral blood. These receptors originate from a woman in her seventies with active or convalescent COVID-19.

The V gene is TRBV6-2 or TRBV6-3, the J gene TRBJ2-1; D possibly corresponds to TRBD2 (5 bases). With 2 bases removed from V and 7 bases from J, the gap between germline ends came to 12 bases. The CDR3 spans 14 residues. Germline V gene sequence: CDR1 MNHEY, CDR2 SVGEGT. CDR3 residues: CASSYIGLINEQFF. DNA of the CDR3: TGTGCCAGCAGTTACATAGGACTGATAAATGAGCAGTTCTTC.

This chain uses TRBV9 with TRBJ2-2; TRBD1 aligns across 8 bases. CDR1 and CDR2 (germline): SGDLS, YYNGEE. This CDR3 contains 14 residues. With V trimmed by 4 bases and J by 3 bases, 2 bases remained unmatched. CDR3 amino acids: CASSPDRDTGELFF. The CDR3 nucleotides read TGTGCCAGCAGCCCGGACAGGGACACCGGGGAGCTGTTTTTT.

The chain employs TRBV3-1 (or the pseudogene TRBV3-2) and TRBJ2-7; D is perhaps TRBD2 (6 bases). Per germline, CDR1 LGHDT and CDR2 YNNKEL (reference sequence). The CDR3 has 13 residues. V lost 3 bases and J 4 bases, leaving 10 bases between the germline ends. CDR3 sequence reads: CASSHPTSYEQYF. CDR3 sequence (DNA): TGTGCCAGCAGCCATCCGACTAGTTACGAGCAGTACTTC.

Here the CDR3 DNA reads TGTGCCAGCAGCTCAGGGGGAGATACGCAGTATTTT. Translating gives CASSSGGDTQYF. The chain employs TRBV7-3 and TRBJ2-3; 7 positions match TRBD1. Germline V gene data show CDR1 as SGHTA and CDR2 as FQGTGA. This CDR3 has 12 residues. The V and J ends lost 4 bases and 5 bases, in that order; junction bases with no gene match: 0.

The CDR3 reads CASSVGLAGGQETQYF. CDR3 DNA sequence: TGTGCCAGCAGCGTAGGGCTAGCGGGAGGCCAAGAGACCCAGTACTTC. The chain couples TRBV9 to TRBJ2-5; 11 bases are shared with TRBD2. With V trimmed by 0 bases and J by 1 base, 2 bases remained unmatched. The germline V gene encodes CDR1 SGDLS and CDR2 YYNGEE. The CDR3 is made up of 16 amino acids.

The CDR3 loop reads CSATGPNEQFF. The CDR3 DNA reads TGCAGTGCCACAGGGCCCAATGAGCAGTTCTTC. V usage is TRBV20-1 and J usage is TRBJ2-1; TRBD1 is a possible D gene (6 bases). The CDR3 is 11 residues long. V lost 6 bases and J lost 6, with 9 bases in between. The V gene's germline CDR1 is DFQATT and CDR2 SNEGSKA (reference sequence).

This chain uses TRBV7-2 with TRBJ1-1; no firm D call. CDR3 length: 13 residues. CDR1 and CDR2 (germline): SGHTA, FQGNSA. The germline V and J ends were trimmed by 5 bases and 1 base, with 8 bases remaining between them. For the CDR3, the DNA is TGTGCCAGCAGCGTCACGGGGAACACTGAAGCTTTCTTT. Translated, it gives CASSVTGNTEAFF. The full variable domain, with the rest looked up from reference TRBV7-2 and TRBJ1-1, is GAGVSQSPSNKVTEKGKDVELRCDPISGHTALYWYRQSLGQGLEFLIYFQGNSAPDKSGLPSDRFSAERTGGSVSTLTIQRTQQEDSAVYLCASSVTGNTEAFFGQGTRLTVV.

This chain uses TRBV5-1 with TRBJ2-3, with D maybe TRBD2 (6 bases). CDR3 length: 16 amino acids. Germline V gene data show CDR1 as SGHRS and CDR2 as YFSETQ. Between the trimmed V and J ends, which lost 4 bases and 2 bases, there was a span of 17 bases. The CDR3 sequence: CASSRGGKADTDTQYF. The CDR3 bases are TGCGCCAGCAGCCGTGGGGGGAAAGCGGACACAGATACGCAGTATTTT. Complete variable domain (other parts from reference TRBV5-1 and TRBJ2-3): KAGVTQTPRYLIKTRGQQVTLSCSPISGHRSVSWYQQTPGQGLQFLFEYFSETQRNKGNFPGRFSGRQFSNSRSEMNVSTLELGDSALYLCASSRGGKADTDTQYFGPGTRLTVL.

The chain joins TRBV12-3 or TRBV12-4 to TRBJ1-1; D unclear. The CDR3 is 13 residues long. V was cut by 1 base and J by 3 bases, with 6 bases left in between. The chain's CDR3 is CASSLVRDTEAFF. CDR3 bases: TGTGCCAGCAGTTTAGTCCGGGACACTGAAGCTTTCTTT.

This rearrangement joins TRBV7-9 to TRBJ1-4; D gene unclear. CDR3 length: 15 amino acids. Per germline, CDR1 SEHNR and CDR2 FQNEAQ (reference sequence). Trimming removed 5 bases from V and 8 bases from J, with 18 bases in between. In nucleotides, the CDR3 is TGTGCCAGCAGCCCCGGGATTGCGGGAGAGGAAAAACTGTTTTTT. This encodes CASSPGIAGEEKLFF.

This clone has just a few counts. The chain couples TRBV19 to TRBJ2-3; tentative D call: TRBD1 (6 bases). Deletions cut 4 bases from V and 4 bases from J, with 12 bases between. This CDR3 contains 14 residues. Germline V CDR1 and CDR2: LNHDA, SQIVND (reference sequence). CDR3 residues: CASSTRQVPDTQYF. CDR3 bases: TGTGCCAGTAGTACCCGACAGGTACCAGATACGCAGTATTTT.

The CDR3 loop is CASSLRQGRAGGYTF. As DNA, the CDR3 is TGTGCCAGCAGTCTACGACAGGGGCGGGCAGGGGGCTACACCTTC. The genes are TRBV6-5 and TRBJ1-2, with 8 bases lining up with TRBD1. Germline V gene data show CDR1 as MNHEY and CDR2 as SVGAGI. The V segment lost 5 bases and the J segment 8 bases; nucleotides outside the gene matches: 13. The CDR3 sequence is 15 residues long.

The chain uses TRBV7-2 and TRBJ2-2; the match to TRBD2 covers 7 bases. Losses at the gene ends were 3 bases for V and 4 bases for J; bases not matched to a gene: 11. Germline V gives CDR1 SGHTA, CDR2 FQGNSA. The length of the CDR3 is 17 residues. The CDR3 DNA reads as TGTGCCAGCAGCTTGTTCCAGAGGGGCGGGAGCACCGGGGAGCTGTTTTTT. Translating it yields CASSLFQRGGSTGELFF.

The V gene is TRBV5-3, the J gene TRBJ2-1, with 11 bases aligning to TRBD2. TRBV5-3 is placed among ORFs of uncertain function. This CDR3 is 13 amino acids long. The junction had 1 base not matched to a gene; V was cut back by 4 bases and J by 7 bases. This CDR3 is CARSRTSGNEQFF. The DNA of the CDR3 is TGTGCCAGAAGCAGGACTAGCGGGAATGAGCAGTTCTTC.

DNA for the CDR3: TGTGCCAGCAGCTTTACTGGAAACACCATATATTTT. This encodes CASSFTGNTIYF. This sequence joins TRBV5-6 and TRBJ1-3; D not certain. The V and J ends lost 2 bases and 2 bases respectively, with 2 bases between them. CDR1 is SGHDT, CDR2 YYEEEE, per germline. CDR3 length: 12 amino acids.

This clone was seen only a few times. The CDR3 sequence: CASSPDGRIANEKLFF. DNA for the CDR3: TGTGCCAGCAGCCCCGATGGGAGGATCGCTAATGAAAAACTGTTTTTT. The chain employs TRBV5-4 and TRBJ1-4; no definite D call. Germline CDR1 reads SGHNT; CDR2 reads YYREEE (reference sequence). The V and J ends lost 4 bases and 3 bases respectively, with 16 bases between them. The CDR3 is made up of 16 amino acids.

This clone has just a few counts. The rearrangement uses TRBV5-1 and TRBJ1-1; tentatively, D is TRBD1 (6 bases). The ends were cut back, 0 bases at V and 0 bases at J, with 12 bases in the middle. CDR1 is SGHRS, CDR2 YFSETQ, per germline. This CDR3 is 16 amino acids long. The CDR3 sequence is CASSLESPGVNTEAFF. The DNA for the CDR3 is TGCGCCAGCAGCTTGGAATCGCCAGGGGTGAACACTGAAGCTTTCTTT. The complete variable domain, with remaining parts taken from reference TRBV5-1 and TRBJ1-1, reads KAGVTQTPRYLIKTRGQQVTLSCSPISGHRSVSWYQQTPGQGLQFLFEYFSETQRNKGNFPGRFSGRQFSNSRSEMNVSTLELGDSALYLCASSLESPGVNTEAFFGQGTRLTVV.

CDR3 loop: CASSQTGDIQYF. CDR3 DNA sequence: TGTGCCAGCAGCCAGACAGGCGACATTCAGTACTTC. The chain combines TRBV2 with TRBJ2-4; TRBD1 might be the D (6 bases). The germline V gene encodes CDR1 SNHLY and CDR2 FYNNEI. The CDR3 spans 12 residues. V was pared by 6 bases and J by 8 bases, with 11 bases between.

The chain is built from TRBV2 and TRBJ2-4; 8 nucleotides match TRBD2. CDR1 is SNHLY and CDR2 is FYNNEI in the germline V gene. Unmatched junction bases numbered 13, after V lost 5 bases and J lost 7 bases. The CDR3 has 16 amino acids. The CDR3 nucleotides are TGTGCCAGCAGTCCTACTAGCGGCTTCGGGAGGAACATTCAGTACTTC. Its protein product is CASSPTSGFGRNIQYF.

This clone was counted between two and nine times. The CDR3 bases are TGTGCCACCAGTGGCCAGTACACAGATACGCAGTATTTT. Amino acids: CATSGQYTDTQYF. The V call is TRBV24-1, the J call TRBJ2-3; D is undetermined. Trimming pared 5 bases from V and 2 bases from J, leaving 7 bases between. The length of the CDR3 is 13 residues. The germline V gene has CDR1 KGHDR and CDR2 SFDVKD.

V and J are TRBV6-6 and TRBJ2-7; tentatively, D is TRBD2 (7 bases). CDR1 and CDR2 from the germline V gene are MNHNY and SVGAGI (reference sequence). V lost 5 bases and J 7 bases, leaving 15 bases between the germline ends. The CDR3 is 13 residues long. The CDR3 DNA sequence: TGTGCCAGCAGTCTCGGGGGGCCCATGGAGCAGTACTTC. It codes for CASSLGGPMEQYF.

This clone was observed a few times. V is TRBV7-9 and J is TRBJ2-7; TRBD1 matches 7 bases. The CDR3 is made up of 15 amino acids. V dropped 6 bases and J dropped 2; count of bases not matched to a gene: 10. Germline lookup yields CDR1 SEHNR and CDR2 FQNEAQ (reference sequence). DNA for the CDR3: TGTGCCAGCAGGGATTTAGGGGGCTACACCTACGAGCAGTACTTC. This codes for CASRDLGGYTYEQYF.

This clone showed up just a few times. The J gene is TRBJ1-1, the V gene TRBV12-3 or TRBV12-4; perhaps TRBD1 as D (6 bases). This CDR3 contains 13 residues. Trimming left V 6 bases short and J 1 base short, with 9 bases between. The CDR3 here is CASREQGNTEAFF. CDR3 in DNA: TGTGCCAGCAGAGAACAGGGGAACACTGAAGCTTTCTTT.

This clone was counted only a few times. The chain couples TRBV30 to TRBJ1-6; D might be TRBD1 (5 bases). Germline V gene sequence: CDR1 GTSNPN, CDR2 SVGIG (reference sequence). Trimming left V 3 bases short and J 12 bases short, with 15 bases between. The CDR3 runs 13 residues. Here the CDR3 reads CAWRQGAGLPLHF. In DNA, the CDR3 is TGTGCCTGGAGGCAAGGGGCAGGGTTACCCCTCCACTTT.

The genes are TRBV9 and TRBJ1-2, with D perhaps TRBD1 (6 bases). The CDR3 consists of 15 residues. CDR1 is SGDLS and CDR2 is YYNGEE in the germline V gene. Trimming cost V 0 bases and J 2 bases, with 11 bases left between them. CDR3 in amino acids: CASSVDGGGNYGYTF. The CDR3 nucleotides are TGTGCCAGCAGCGTAGATGGGGGCGGAAACTATGGCTACACCTTC.

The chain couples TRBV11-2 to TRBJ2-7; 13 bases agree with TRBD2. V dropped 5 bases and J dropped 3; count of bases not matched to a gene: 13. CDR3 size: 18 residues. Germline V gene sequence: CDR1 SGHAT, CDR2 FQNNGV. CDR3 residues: CASSPSTGLAGAYYEQYF. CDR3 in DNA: TGTGCCAGCAGCCCTAGTACCGGACTAGCGGGAGCCTACTACGAGCAGTACTTC.

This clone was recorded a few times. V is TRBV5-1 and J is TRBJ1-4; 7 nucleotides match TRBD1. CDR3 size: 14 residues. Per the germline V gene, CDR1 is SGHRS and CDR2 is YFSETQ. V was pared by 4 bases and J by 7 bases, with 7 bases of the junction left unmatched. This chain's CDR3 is CASSGDSLSEKLFF. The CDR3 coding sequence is TGCGCCAGCAGCGGGGACAGTCTGAGTGAAAAACTGTTTTTT.

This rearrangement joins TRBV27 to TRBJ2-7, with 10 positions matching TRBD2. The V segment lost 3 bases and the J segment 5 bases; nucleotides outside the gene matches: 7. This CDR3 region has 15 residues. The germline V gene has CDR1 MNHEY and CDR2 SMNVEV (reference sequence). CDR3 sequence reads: CASSFWLAGAHEQYF. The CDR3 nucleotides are TGTGCCAGCAGTTTTTGGCTAGCGGGAGCCCACGAGCAGTACTTC.

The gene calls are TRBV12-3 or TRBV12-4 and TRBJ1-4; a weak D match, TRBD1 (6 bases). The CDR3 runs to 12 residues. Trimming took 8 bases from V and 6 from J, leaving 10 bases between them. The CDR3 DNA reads TGTGCCAGCGCAACAGGGTATGAAAAACTGTTTTTT. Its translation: CASATGYEKLFF.